These T cell receptor beta chains were read from a single sample in a study of radiotherapy plus CTLA-4 blockade in lung cancer. The method was immunoSEQ multiplex PCR; TCRdb's version includes in-frame clones alone and lacks a portion of them. Counted here are some 50,000 clones, around 76% occurring once; the ten biggest clones make up approximately 8.8%. The sequences come from peripheral blood, collected from a patient treated with radiotherapy plus ipilimumab. The receptors shown here come from a human donor with non-small cell lung cancer who had stable disease on radiotherapy plus ipilimumab. Both conserved end residues are part of each CDR3. A D gene is named only where the DNA matches it firmly. Size tells how often a clone was seen (once, few, many) or the class of an expanded clone, and some rows leave it out.

>.|TRBJ2-2|TRBV5-5|.
TGTGCCAGCAGCTTGATAGGGAGGGAGCTGTTTTTT
CASSLIGRELFF
>TRBD2|TRBJ2-1|TRBV7-3|.
TGTGCCAGCAGCCCTCGGCTAGCGGGGTTAGTTGAGCAGTTCTTC
CASSPRLAGLVEQFF
>.|TRBJ1-1|TRBV5-4|once
TGTGCCAGCAGCTTAACTGCAGCGAACACTGAAGCTTTCTTT
CASSLTAANTEAFF
>.|TRBJ2-5|TRBV27|.
TGTGCCAGCAGTTTTTTTGGGGGGCGCGAGACCCAGTACTTC
CASSFFGGRETQYF
>.|TRBJ2-3|TRBV7-2|.
TGTGCCAGCAGCTCCCAGGCTAGCACAGATACGCAGTATTTT
CASSSQASTDTQYF
>TRBD1|TRBJ2-1|TRBV5-5|.
TGTGCCAGCAGCTTGAGGGGGACAGGGAGAAAGGATTACAATGGTGAGCAGTTCTTC
CASSLRGTGRKDYNGEQFF
>.|TRBJ2-7|TRBV6-1|.
TGTGCCAGCAGTGAAAGGAGGGGGCGAGTTGAAGAGCAGTACTTC
CASSERRGRVEEQYF
>TRBD2|TRBJ2-1|TRBV7-2|.
TGTGCCAGCAGCATTCGTACCGGGGGGAGATACAATGAGCAGTTCTTC
CASSIRTGGRYNEQFF
>.|TRBJ2-5|TRBV19|.
TGTGCCAGTAGTATAGGGGGGGATGGGACCCAGTACTTC
CASSIGGDGTQYF
>TRBD1|TRBJ2-7|TRBV30|.
TGTGCCTGGAGTCCCCTCCGACAGGGAAAGAACGAGCAGTACTTC
CAWSPLRQGKNEQYF
>.|TRBJ1-1|TRBV18|.
TGTGCCAGCTCACCAAGGCAGACGACCACTGAAGCTTTCTTT
CASSPRQTTTEAFF
>.|TRBJ2-5|TRBV5-3|.
TGTGCCAGAAGCTTACAACGGGCTCCCCAAGAGACCCAGTACTTC
CARSLQRAPQETQYF
>.|TRBJ2-1|TRBV15|.
TGTGCCACCAGCAGAGACCATGAGCAGTTCTTC
CATSRDHEQFF
>.|TRBJ2-7|TRBV13|.
TGTGCCAGCAGCTTGAAAATGTTGGTCGGACCCTACGAGCAGTACTTC
CASSLKMLVGPYEQYF
>.|TRBJ1-2|TRBV30|few
TGTGCCTGGAGGATACTGGGGGGCTACACCTTC
CAWRILGGYTF
>.|TRBJ1-2|TRBV28|.
TGTGCCAGCAGCAACAGGGTTAACTATGGCTACACCTTC
CASSNRVNYGYTF
>TRBD1|TRBJ1-1|TRBV11-1|.
TGTGCCAGCAGCTTGAGACAGGGACGCGAGGGGGAAGCTTTCTTT
CASSLRQGREGEAFF
>.|TRBJ2-7|TRBV19|.
TGTGCCAGTAGTATACTGGCGGGGGCCTCCTACGAGCAGTACTTC
CASSILAGASYEQYF
>TRBD1|TRBJ1-3|TRBV18|.
TGTGCCAGCTCACCTACGGGACAGGGAGTCTCTGGAAACACCATATATTTT
CASSPTGQGVSGNTIYF
>.|TRBJ1-1|TRBV6-1|.
TGTGCCAGCAGTGAATGGAGGACGGACATGAACACTGAAGCTTTCTTT
CASSEWRTDMNTEAFF
>.|TRBJ1-5|TRBV7-9|.
TGTGCCAGCAGCTTCGGACGCCCCAGACAGCCCCAGCATTTT
CASSFGRPRQPQHF
>TRBD2|TRBJ2-5|TRBV9|.
TGTGCCAGCAGCGTAGAGCGGGGGGGCCGGGGGACCCAGTACTTC
CASSVERGGRGTQYF